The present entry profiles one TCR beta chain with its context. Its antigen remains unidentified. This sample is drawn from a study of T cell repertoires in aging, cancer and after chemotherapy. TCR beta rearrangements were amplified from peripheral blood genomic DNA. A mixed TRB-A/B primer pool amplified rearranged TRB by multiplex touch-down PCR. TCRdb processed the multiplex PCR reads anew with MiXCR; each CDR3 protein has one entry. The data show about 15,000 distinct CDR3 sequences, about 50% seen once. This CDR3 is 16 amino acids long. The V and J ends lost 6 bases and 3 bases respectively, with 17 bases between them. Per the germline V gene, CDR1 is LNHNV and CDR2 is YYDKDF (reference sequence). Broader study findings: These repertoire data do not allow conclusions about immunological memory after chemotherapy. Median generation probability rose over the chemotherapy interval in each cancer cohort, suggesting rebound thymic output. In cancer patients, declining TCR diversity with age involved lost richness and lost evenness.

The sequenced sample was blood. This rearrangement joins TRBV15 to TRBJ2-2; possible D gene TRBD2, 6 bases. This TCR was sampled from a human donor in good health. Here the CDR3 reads CATRSFGRVDTGELFF. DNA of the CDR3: TGTGCCACCAGATCCTTCGGGAGAGTGGACACCGGGGAGCTGTTTTTT.